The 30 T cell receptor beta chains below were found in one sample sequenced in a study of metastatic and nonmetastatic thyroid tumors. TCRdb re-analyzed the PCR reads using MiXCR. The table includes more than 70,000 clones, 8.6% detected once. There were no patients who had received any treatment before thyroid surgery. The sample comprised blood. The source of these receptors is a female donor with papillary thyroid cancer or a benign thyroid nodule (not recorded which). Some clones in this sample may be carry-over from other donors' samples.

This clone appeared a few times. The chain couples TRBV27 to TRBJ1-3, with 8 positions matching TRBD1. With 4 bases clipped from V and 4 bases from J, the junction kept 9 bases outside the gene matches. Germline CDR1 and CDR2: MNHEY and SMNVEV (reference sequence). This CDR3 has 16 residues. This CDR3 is CASSSSGQGSGNTIYF. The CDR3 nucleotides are TGTGCCAGCAGTTCCTCTGGACAGGGAAGCGGAAACACCATATATTTT.

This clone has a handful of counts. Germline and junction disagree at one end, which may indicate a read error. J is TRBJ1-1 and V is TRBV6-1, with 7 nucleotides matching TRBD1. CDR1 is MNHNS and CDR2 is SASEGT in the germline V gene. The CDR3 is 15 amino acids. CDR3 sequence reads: CASSKGGMGLTEAFF. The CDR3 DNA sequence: TGTGCCAGCAGCAAAGGGGGCATGGGGCTTACTGAAGCTTTCTTC.

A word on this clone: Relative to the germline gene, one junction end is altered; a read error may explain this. Written as DNA, the CDR3 is TGTGCCAGCACGAAGAGCCATCTAGACCTCTGGAAACACCATATATTT. It specifies CASTKSHLDLWKHHIF. The chain joins TRBV6-4 to TRBJ1-3, with unresolved D. There are 16 residues in the CDR3. CDR1 MRHNA and CDR2 SNTAGT come from the germline V gene.

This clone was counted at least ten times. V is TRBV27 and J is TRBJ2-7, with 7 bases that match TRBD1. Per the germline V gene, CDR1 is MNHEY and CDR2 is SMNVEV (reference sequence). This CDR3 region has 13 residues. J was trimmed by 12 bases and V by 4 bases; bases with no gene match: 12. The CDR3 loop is CASSSLTGLAWYF. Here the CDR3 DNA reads TGTGCCAGCAGTTCCCTGACAGGGTTGGCGTGGTACTTC.

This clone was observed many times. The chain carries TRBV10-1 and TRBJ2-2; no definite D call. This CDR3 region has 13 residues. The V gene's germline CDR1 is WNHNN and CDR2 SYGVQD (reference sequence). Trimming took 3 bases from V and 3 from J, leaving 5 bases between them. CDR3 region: CASSERDTGELFF. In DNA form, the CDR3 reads TGCGCCAGCAGTGAACGGGACACCGGGGAGCTGTTTTTT.

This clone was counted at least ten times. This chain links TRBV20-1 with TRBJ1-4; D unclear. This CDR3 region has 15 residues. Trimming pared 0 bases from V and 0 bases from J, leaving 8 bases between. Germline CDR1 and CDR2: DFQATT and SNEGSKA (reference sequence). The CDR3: CSARDGDATNEKLFF. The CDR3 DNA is TGCAGTGCTAGAGATGGGGATGCAACTAATGAAAAACTGTTTTTT.

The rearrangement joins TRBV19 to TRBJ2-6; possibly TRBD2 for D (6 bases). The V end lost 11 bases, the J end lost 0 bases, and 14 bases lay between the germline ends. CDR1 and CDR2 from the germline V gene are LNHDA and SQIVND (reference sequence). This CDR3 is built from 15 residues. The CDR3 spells CASRRDNSGANVLTF. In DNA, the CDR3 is TGTGCCTCACGGCGGGATAACTCTGGGGCCAACGTCCTGACTTTC.

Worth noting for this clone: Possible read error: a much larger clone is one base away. In DNA form, the CDR3 reads TGTGCCAGCAGTCCCATGGATAGCAATCAGCCCCAGCATTTT. Protein: CASSPMDSNQPQHF. The chain couples TRBV7-9 to TRBJ1-5; D is undetermined. Trimming shortened V by 6 bases and J by 0 bases, and 9 bases separated the two germline ends. The CDR3 runs to 14 residues. Per germline, CDR1 SEHNR and CDR2 FQNEAQ (reference sequence).

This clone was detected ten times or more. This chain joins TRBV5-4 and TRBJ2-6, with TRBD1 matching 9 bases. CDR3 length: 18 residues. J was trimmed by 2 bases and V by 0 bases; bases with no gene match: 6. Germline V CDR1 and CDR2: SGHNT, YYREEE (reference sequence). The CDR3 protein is CASSLASRTGAGANVLTF. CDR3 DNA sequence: TGTGCCAGCAGCTTGGCCAGTAGGACAGGGGCTGGGGCCAACGTCCTGACTTTC.

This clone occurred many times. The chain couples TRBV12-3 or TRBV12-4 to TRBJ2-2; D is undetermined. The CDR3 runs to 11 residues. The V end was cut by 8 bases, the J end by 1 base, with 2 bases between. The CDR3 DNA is TGTGCCAGCGAGAACACCGGGGAGCTGTTTTTT. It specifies CASENTGELFF.

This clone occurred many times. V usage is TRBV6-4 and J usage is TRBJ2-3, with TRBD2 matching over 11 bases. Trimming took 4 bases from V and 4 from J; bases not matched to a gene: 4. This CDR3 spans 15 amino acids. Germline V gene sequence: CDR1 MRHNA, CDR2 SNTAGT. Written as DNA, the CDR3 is TGTGCCAGCAGTGTCATAGCGGGGGGGCCAGATACGCAGTATTTT. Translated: CASSVIAGGPDTQYF.

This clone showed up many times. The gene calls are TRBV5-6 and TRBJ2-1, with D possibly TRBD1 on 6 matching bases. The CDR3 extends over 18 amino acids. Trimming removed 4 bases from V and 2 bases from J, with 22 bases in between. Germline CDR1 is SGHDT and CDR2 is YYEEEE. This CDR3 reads CASSLLKTGFSPYNEQFF. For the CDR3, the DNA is TGTGCCAGCAGCCTACTCAAGACAGGTTTTTCACCCTACAATGAGCAGTTCTTC.

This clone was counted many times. CDR3 in amino acids: CASSQDPGLAGYEQYF. The CDR3 nucleotides read TGTGCCAGCAGCCAAGATCCCGGACTAGCGGGCTACGAGCAGTACTTC. The chain carries TRBV4-2 and TRBJ2-7; 11 nucleotides match TRBD2. V dropped 0 bases and J dropped 3; count of bases not matched to a gene: 4. The CDR3 is 16 residues long. Germline-derived CDR1 and CDR2 are LGHNA and YNFKEQ.

The CDR3 sequence: CASSRGETTEAFF. The DNA of the CDR3 is TGTGCCAGCAGCCGAGGGGAGACCACTGAAGCTTTCTTT. J is TRBJ1-1 and V is TRBV7-7, with a tentative D call TRBD1 (5 bases). The V end lost 5 bases, the J end lost 4 bases, and 11 bases lay between the germline ends. There are 13 residues in the CDR3. CDR1 is SSHAT and CDR2 is FNYEAQ in the germline V gene (reference sequence).

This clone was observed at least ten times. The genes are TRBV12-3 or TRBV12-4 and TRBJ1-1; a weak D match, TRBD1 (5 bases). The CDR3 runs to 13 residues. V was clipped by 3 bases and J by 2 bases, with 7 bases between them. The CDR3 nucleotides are TGTGCCAGCAGTTTCCAGGGAAACACTGAAGCTTTCTTT. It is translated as CASSFQGNTEAFF.

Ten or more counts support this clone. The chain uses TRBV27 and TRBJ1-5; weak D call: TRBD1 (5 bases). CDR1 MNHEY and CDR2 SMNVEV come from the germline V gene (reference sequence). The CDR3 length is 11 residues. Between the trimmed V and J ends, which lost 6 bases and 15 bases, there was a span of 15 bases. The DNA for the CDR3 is TGTGCCAGCAGGGGGGGGATCGGTACGCATTTT. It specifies CASRGGIGTHF.

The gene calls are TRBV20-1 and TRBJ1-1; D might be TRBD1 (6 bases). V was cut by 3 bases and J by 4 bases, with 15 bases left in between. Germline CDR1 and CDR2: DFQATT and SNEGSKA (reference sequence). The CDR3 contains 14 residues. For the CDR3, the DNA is TGCAGTGCTAGTACAACTCCAGGGGTCACTGAAGCTTTCTTT. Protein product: CSASTTPGVTEAFF.

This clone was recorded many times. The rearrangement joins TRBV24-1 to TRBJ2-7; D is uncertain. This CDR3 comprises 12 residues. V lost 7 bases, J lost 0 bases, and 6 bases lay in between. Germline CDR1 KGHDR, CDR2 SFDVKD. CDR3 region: CATSDGSYEQYF. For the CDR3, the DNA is TGTGCCACCAGCGACGGCTCCTACGAGCAGTACTTC.

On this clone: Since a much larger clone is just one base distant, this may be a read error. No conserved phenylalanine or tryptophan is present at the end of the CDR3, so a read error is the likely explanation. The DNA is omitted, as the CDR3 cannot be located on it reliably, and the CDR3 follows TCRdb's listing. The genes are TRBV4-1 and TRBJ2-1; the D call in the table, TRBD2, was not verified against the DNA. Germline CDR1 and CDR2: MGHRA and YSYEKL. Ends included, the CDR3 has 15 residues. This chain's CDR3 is CASSQEGLAGNERFS.

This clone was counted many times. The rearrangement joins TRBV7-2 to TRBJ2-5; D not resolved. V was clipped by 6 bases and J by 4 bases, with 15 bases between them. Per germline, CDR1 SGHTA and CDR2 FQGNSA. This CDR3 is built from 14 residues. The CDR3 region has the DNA TGTGCCAGCAGACGGTCGGACGGCCCAGAGACCCAGTACTTC. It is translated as CASRRSDGPETQYF.

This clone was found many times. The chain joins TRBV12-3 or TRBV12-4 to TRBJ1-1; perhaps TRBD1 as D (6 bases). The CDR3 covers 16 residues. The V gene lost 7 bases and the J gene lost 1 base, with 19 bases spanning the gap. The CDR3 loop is CASILWRGGGNTEAFF. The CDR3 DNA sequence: TGTGCCAGCATTCTCTGGAGGGGAGGGGGGAACACTGAAGCTTTCTTT.

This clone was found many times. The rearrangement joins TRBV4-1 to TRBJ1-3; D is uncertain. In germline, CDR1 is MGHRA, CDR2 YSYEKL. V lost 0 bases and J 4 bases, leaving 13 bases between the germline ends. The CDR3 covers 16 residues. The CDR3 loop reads CASSQDSQAKGNTIYF. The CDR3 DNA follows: TGCGCCAGCAGCCAAGATAGTCAGGCAAAAGGAAACACCATATATTTT.

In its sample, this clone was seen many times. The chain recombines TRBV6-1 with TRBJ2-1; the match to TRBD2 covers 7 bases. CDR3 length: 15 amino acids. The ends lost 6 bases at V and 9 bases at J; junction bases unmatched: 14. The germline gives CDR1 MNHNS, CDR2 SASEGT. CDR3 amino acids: CASRGPGTITSEQFF. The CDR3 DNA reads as TGTGCCAGCAGGGGACCGGGGACTATAACTAGTGAGCAGTTCTTC.

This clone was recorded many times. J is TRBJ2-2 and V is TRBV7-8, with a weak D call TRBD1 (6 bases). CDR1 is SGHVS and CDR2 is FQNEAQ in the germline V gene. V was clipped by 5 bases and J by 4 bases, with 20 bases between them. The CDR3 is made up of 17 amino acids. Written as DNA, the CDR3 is TGTGCCAGCAGCCTAAAAAACAGGGACGGGGTCACCGGGGAGCTGTTTTTT. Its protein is CASSLKNRDGVTGELFF.

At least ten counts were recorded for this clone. The CDR3 DNA is TGCGCCAGCAGCCAAGATTTGGGGGGAACCCAAGCTTTCTTT. Protein product: CASSQDLGGTQAFF. The V call is TRBV4-1, the J call TRBJ1-1, with D possibly matching TRBD1 (5 bases). V lost 0 bases to trimming and J lost 9 bases, with 14 bases between them. The germline gives CDR1 MGHRA, CDR2 YSYEKL. This CDR3 contains 14 residues.

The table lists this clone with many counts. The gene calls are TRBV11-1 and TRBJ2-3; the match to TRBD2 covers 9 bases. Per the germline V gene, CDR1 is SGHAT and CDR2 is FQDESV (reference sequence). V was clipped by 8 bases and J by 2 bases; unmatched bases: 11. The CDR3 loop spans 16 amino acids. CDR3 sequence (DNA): TGTGCCAGCCCTAGCGGGGCGCATACTTTCACAGATACGCAGTATTTT. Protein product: CASPSGAHTFTDTQYF.

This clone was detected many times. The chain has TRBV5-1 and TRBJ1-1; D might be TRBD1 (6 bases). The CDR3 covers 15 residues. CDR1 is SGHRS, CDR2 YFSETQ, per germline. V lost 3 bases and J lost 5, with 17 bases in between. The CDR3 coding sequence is TGCGCCAGCAGCTACTCGACAGGAGTTCAGACTGAAGCTTTCTTT. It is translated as CASSYSTGVQTEAFF.

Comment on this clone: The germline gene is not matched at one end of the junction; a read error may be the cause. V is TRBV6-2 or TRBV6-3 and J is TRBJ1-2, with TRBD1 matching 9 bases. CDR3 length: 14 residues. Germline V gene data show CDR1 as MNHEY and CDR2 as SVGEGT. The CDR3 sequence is CASSPSGQGIAFAF. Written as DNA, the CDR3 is TGTGCCAGCAGTCCTTCCGGACAGGGGATTGCTTTTGCCTTT.

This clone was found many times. Written as DNA, the CDR3 is TGTGCCAGCAGCCCGGGCCAAGGCGCAGATACGCAGTATTTT. Protein sequence: CASSPGQGADTQYF. The chain couples TRBV11-3 to TRBJ2-3; D remains ambiguous. There are 14 residues in the CDR3. Germline loops: CDR1 SGHNT, CDR2 YENEEA. Trimming left V 5 bases short and J 4 bases short, with 13 bases between.

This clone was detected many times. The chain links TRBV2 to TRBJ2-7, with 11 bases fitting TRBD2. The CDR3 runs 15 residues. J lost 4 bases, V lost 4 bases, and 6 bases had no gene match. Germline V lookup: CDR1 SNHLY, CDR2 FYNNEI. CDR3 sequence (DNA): TGTGCCAGCAGTGTTCTTAGCGGGGGGGCATACGAGCAGTACTTC. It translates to CASSVLSGGAYEQYF.